The 8 T cell receptor beta chains given below trace back to one sample, sequenced in a study of Ad26.COV2.S vaccination and SARS-CoV-2 variants. Method: immunoSEQ multiplex PCR; TCRdb's copy keeps in-frame clones and lacks some. The repertoire consists of some 240,000 clones, with around nine tenths occurring once and the leading ten covering under 3%. Treatment specified: 15 to 20 received Ad26.COV2.S at low or high dose, single or two shots; roughly five received placebo; per-sample allocation not given. Material that was analyzed had been drawn on day 63 after the first vaccine or placebo injection. The sequencing used peripheral blood, collected in a trial of Ad26.COV2.S vaccine versus placebo. These receptor sequences come from a person between 18 and 65 years old who received the Ad26.COV2.S COVID-19 vaccine or a placebo.

This clone has a single count. This chain uses TRBV19 with TRBJ2-2; D might be TRBD1 or TRBD2, each matching 6 bases. Germline CDR1 and CDR2: LNHDA and SQIVND (reference sequence). This CDR3 contains 16 residues. V was cut by 0 bases and J by 4 bases, with 12 bases left in between. CDR3 DNA: TGTGCCAGTAGTATAGAGAGGGGGGCCAGCACCGGGGAGCTGTTTTTT. Protein product: CASSIERGASTGELFF.

The V and J genes are TRBV18 and TRBJ2-3; 9 positions agree with TRBD2. The trim removed 1 base at V and 0 bases at J, leaving 2 bases unmatched. The CDR3 is 16 residues long. CDR1 and CDR2 from the germline V gene are KGHSH and LQKENI. CDR3 amino acids: CASSPLTSGSTDTQYF. Written as DNA, the CDR3 is TGTGCCAGCTCACCACTTACTAGCGGGAGCACAGATACGCAGTATTTT.

This clone was picked up a small number of times. The chain combines TRBV6-2 or TRBV6-3 with TRBJ2-4; D is ambiguous. The CDR3 extends over 14 amino acids. Germline-derived CDR1 and CDR2 are MNHEY and SVGEGT. The V end was cut by 2 bases, the J end by 0 bases, with 5 bases between. CDR3 region: CASSYKIAKNIQYF. The CDR3 nucleotides are TGTGCCAGCAGTTACAAGATAGCCAAAAACATTCAGTACTTC.

The chain recombines TRBV25-1 with TRBJ2-5; D may be TRBD1 (7 bases). Germline CDR1 MGHDK, CDR2 SYGVNS. The CDR3 is made up of 16 amino acids. V was shortened by 0 bases and J by 2 bases, with 13 bases between the two germline ends. CDR3 DNA: TGTGCCAGCAGTGAATATTGGGCAGGGGGGCAAGAGACCCAGTACTTC. Residues: CASSEYWAGGQETQYF.

This chain connects TRBV5-1 to TRBJ2-1; 9 bases are shared with TRBD2. This CDR3 has 15 amino acids. CDR1 SGHRS and CDR2 YFSETQ come from the germline V gene. With V trimmed by 4 bases and J by 4 bases, 6 bases remained unmatched. CDR3 amino acids: CASSQSGGPYNEQFF. For the CDR3, the DNA is TGCGCCAGCAGCCAGAGCGGGGGGCCGTACAATGAGCAGTTCTTC.

This chain's CDR3 is CASSPPGTGILAKNIQYF. In DNA, the CDR3 is TGTGCCAGCTCACCCCCCGGGACAGGGATCCTAGCCAAAAACATTCAGTACTTC. The chain uses TRBV18 and TRBJ2-4; 9 bases are a match to TRBD1. Per the germline V gene, CDR1 is KGHSH and CDR2 is LQKENI. Trimming cost V 3 bases and J 0 bases; bases outside gene matches: 9. The CDR3 extends over 18 amino acids.

The V and J genes are TRBV21-1 and TRBJ1-2; TRBD1, the table's D call, lacks a check against the DNA. TRBV21-1 is given as a pseudogene. The CDR3 runs 15 residues. Here the CDR3 reads CASSDRDRESIGYTF. The DNA of the CDR3 is TGTGCCAGCAGCGACCGGGACAGGGAGTCTATAGGCTACACCTTC.

The chain uses TRBV7-9 and TRBJ1-2; 10 bases match TRBD1. J was trimmed by 8 bases and V by 2 bases; bases with no gene match: 11. The CDR3 covers 16 residues. The germline V gene has CDR1 SEHNR and CDR2 FQNEAQ (reference sequence). The CDR3 bases are TGTGCCAGCAGCTTAAAGGGACAGGGGAATATAATGGGCTACACCTTC. Translating gives CASSLKGQGNIMGYTF.